This entry lists 3 T cell receptor beta chains sequenced from one sample in a study of memory CD4+ T cells and cytomegalovirus serostatus. The sort gate was single viable CD3+CD4+CD8-CD45RO+ cells for memory CD4+ T cells. Here immunoSEQ multiplex PCR was the method, and the copy in TCRdb shows in-frame clones only, minus some. The sample shows about 75,000 clones, about 78% of them seen only once. Sample: memory CD4+ T cells from blood. Source of these receptors: an adult in good health and CMV-seropositive.

V is TRBV7-9 and J is TRBJ1-5, with TRBD1 as a possible D gene (6 bases). CDR1 and CDR2 from the germline V gene are SEHNR and FQNEAQ (reference sequence). V shed 1 base and J shed 3 bases, with 16 bases lying between them. The CDR3 consists of 17 residues. Here the CDR3 DNA reads TGTGCCAGCAGCTTAGGGCAGGGGATTGATAACAATCAGCCCCAGCATTTT. This sequence encodes CASSLGQGIDNNQPQHF. Full variable domain (outside the CDR3, taken from reference TRBV7-9 and TRBJ1-5): DTGVSQNPRHKITKRGQNVTFRCDPISEHNRLYWYRQTLGQGPEFLTYFQNEAQLEKSRLLSDRFSAERPKGSFSTLEIQRTEQGDSAMYLCASSLGQGIDNNQPQHFGDGTRLSIL.

The rearrangement uses TRBV27 and TRBJ1-1, with D perhaps TRBD1 (5 bases). Per germline, CDR1 MNHEY and CDR2 SMNVEV (reference sequence). Trimming took off 1 base at V and 4 bases at J, with 7 bases between the two ends. The CDR3 is made up of 13 amino acids. Here the CDR3 reads CASSLFRGTEAFF. The CDR3 DNA follows: TGTGCCAGCAGTTTATTTAGGGGCACTGAAGCTTTCTTT.

The gene calls are TRBV10-1 and TRBJ2-1; TRBD2 matches 14 bases. CDR1 WNHNN and CDR2 SYGVQD come from the germline V gene (reference sequence). The CDR3 is 16 residues long. Trimming cost V 3 bases and J 9 bases; bases outside gene matches: 7. The CDR3 loop reads CASSDPGTSGRSEQFF. CDR3 DNA sequence: TGCGCCAGCAGTGACCCCGGGACTAGCGGGAGAAGTGAGCAGTTCTTC.